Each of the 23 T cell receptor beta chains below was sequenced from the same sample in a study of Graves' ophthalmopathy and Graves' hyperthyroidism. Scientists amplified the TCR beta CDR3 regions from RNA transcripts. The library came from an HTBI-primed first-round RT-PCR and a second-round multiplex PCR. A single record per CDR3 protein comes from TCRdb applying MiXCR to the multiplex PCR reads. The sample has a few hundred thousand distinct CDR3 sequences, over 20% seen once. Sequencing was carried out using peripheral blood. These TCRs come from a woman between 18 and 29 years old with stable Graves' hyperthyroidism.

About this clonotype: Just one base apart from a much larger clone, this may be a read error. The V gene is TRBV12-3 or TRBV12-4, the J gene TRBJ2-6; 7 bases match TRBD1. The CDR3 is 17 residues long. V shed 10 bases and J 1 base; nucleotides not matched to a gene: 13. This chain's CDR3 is CAITNRGRGSGANVLTF. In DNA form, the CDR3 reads TGTGCCATCACCAACAGGGGCCGGGGATCTGGGGCCAACGTCCTGACTTTC.

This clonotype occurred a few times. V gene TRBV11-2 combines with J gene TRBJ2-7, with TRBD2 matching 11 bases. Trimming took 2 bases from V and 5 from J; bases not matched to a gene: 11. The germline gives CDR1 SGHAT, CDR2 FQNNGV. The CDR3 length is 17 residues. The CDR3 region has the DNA TGTGCCAGCAGCTTAACTAGCGGGGGACCGCGGGGAAACGAGCAGTACTTC. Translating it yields CASSLTSGGPRGNEQYF.

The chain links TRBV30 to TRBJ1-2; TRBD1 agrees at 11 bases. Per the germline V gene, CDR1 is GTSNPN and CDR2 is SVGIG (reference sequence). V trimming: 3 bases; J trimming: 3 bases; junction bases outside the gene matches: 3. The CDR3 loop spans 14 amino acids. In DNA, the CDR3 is TGTGCCTGGAGGGACAGGGGGCCGGACTATGGCTACACCTTC. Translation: CAWRDRGPDYGYTF.

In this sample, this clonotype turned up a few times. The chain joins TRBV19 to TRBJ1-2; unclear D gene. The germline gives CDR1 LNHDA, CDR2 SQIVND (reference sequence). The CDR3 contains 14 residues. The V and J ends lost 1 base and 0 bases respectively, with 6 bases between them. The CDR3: CASSIVAANYGYTF. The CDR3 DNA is TGTGCCAGTAGTATAGTCGCAGCTAACTATGGCTACACCTTC.

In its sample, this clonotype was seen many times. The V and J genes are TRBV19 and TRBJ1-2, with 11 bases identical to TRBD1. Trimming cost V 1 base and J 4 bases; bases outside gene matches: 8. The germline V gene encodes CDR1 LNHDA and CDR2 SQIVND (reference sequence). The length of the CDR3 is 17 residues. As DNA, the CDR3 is TGTGCCAGTAGTATAGCCCCGGACAGGGGGCCTTTCTATGGCTACACCTTC. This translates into CASSIAPDRGPFYGYTF.

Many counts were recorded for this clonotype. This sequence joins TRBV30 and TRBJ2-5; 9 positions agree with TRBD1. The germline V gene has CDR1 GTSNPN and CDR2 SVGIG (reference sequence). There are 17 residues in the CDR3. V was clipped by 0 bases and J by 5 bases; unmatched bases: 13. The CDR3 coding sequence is TGTGCCTGGAGTGTGGGGACAGGGACTTCGTTGAGGGAGACCCAGTACTTC. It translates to CAWSVGTGTSLRETQYF.

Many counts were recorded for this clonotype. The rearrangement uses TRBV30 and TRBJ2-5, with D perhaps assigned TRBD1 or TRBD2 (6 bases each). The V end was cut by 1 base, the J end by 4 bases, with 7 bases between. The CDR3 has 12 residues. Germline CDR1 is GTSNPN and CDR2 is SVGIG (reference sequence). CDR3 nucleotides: TGTGCCTGGAGTGCGGGGGCAGAGACCCAGTACTTC. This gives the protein CAWSAGAETQYF.

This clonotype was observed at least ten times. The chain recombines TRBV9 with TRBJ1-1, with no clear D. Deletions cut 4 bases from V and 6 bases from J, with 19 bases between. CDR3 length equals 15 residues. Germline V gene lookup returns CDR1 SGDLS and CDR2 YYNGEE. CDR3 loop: CASSTRAVAASEAFF. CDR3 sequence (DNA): TGTGCCAGCAGCACCCGGGCGGTTGCCGCCTCTGAAGCTTTCTTT.

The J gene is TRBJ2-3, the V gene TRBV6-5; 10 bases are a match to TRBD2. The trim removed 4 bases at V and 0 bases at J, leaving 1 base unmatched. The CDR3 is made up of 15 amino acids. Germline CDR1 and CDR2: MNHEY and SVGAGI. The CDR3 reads CASSLAGGSTDTQYF. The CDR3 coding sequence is TGTGCCAGCAGTTTAGCGGGGGGAAGCACAGATACGCAGTATTTT.

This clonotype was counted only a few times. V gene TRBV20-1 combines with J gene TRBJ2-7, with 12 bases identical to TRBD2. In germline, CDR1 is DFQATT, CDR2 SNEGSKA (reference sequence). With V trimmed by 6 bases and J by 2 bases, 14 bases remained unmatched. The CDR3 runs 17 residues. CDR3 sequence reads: CSAALPSGGANPYEQYF. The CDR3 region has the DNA TGCAGTGCAGCCTTACCTAGCGGGGGGGCCAATCCCTACGAGCAGTACTTC.

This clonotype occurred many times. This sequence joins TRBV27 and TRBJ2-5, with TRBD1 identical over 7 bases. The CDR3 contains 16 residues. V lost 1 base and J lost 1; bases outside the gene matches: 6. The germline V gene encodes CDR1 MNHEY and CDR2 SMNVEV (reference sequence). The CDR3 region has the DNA TGTGCCAGCAGTTTATGGGCGACAGGGACCCAAGAGACCCAGTACTTC. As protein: CASSLWATGTQETQYF.

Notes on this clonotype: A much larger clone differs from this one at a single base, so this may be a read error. CDR3 DNA: TGTGCCATCACTCAGGGCTACACTGAAGCTTTCTTT. Its translation: CAITQGYTEAFF. The chain joins TRBV7-1 to TRBJ1-1, with D possibly TRBD1 on 5 matching bases. TRBV7-1 is noted as an ORF with a role that remains uncertain. Trimming took off 10 bases at V and 3 bases at J, with 12 bases between the two ends. The CDR3 contains 12 residues.

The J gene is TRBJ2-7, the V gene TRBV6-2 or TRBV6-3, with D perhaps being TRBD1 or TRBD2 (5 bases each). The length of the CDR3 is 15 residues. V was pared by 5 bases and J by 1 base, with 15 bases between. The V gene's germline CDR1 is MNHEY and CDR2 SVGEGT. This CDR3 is CASSDPGTVSYEQYF. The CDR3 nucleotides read TGTGCCAGCAGTGACCCCGGGACGGTATCCTACGAGCAGTACTTC.

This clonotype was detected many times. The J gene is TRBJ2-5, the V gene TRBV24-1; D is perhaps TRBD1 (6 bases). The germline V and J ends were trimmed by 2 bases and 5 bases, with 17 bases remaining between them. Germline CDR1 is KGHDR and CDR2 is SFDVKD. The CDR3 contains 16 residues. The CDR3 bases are TGTGCCACCAGTGATTCCCTAACAGGGTTGGTTGAGACCCAGTACTTC. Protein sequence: CATSDSLTGLVETQYF.

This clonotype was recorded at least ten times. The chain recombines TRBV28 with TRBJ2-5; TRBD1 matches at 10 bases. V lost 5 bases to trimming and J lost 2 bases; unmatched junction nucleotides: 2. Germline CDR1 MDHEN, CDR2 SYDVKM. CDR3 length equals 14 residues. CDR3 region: CASSADRGQETQYF. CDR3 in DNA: TGTGCCAGCAGTGCGGACAGGGGGCAAGAGACCCAGTACTTC.

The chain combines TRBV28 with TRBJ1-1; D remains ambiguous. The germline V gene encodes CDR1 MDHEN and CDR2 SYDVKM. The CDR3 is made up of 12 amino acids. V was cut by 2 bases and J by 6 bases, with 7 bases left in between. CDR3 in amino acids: CASSLGPAEAFF. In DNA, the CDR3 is TGTGCCAGCAGTTTAGGGCCAGCTGAAGCTTTCTTT.

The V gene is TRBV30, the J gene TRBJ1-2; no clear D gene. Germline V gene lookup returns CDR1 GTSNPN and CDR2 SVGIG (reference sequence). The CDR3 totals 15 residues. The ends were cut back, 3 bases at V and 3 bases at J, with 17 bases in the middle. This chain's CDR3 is CAWSPRRGSHYGYTF. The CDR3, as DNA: TGTGCCTGGAGCCCAAGGCGGGGATCGCACTATGGCTACACCTTC. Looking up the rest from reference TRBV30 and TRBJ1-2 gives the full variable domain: SQTIHQWPATLVQPVGSPLSLECTVEGTSNPNLYWYRQAAGRGLQLLFYSVGIGQISSEVPQNLSASRPQDRQFILSSKKLLLSDSGFYLCAWSPRRGSHYGYTFGSGTRLTVV.

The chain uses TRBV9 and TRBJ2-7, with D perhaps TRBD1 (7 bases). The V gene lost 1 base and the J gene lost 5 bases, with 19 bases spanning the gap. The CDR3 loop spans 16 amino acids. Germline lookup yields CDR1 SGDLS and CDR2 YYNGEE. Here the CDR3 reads CASSVSGGTVLDEQYF. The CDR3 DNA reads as TGTGCCAGCAGCGTATCGGGCGGGACAGTCCTCGACGAGCAGTACTTC.

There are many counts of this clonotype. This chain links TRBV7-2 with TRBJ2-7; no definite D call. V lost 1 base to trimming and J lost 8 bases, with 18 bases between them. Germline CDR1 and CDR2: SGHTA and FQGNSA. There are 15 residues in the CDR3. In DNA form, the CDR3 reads TGTGCCAGCAGCTTAGAAGTGGGTCCCTCCTCTCAGCAGTACTTC. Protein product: CASSLEVGPSSQQYF.

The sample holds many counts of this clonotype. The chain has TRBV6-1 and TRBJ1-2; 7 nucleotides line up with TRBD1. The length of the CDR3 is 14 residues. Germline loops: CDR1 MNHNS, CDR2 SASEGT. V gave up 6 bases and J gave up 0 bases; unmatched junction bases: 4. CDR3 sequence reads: CASRSGTANYGYTF. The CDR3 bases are TGTGCCAGCAGATCCGGGACAGCTAACTATGGCTACACCTTC.

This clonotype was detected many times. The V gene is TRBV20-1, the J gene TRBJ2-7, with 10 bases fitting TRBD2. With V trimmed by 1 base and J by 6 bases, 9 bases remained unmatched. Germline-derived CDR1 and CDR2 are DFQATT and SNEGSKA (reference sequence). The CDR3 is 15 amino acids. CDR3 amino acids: CSARGQTSGLAEQYF. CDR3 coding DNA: TGCAGTGCTAGAGGGCAGACTAGCGGGCTCGCCGAGCAGTACTTC.

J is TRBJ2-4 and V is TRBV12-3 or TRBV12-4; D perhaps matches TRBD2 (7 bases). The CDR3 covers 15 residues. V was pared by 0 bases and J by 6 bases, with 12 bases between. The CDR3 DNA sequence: TGTGCCAGCAGTTTAGCGGGGGGGCTTGGAAACATTCAGTACTTC. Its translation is CASSLAGGLGNIQYF.

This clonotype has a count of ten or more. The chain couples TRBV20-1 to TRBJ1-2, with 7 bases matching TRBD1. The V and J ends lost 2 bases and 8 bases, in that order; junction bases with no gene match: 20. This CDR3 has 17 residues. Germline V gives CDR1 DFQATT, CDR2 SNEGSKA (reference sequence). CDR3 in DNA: TGCAGTGCTAGACAAAGAGACGGGACAGCCTCGGTGAGCGGCTACACCTTC. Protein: CSARQRDGTASVSGYTF.